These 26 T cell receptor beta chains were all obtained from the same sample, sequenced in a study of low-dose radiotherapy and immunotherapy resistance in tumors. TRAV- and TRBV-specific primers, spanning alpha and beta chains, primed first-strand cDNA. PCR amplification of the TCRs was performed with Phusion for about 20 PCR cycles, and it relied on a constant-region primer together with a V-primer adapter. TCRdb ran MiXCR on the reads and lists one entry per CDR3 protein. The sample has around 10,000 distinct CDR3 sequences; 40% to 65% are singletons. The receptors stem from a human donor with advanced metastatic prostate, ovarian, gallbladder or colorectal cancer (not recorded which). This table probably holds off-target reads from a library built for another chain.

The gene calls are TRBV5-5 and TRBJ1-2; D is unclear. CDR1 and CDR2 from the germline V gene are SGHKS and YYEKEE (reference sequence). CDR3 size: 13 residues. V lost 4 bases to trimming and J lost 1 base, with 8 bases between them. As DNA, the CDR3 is TGTGCCAGCAGCGTAGGGAATAACTATGGCTACACCTTC. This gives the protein CASSVGNNYGYTF. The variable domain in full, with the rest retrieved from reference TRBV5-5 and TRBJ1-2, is DAGVTQSPTHLIKTRGQQVTLRCSPISGHKSVSWYQQVLGQGPQFIFQYYEKEERGRGNFPDRFSARQFPNYSSELNVNALLLGDSALYLCASSVGNNYGYTFGSGTRLTVV.

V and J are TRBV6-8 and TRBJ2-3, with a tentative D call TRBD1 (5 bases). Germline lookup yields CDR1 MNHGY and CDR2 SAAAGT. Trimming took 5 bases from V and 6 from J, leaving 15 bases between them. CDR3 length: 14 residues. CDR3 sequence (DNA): TGTGCCAGCAGTCGAAGGGGTCCCCCGGATACGCAGTATTTT. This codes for CASSRRGPPDTQYF.

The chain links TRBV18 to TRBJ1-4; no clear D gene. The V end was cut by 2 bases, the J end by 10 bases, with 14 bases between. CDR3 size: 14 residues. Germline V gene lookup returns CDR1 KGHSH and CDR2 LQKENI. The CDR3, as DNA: TGTGCCAGCTCACCAGATCGCTTGGCGGGAAAACTGTTTTTT. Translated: CASSPDRLAGKLFF.

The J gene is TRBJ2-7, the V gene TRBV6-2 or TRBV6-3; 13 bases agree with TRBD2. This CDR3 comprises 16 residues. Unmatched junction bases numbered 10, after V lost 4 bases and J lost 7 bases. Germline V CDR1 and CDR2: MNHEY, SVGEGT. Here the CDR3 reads CASSSRTSGRSREQYF. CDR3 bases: TGTGCCAGCAGTTCAAGGACTAGCGGGAGAAGTAGAGAGCAGTACTTC.

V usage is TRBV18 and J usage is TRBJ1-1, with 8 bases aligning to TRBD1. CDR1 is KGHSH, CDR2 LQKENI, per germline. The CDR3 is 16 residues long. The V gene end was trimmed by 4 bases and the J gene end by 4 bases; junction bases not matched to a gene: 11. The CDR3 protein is CASSLPGQDSFTEAFF. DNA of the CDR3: TGTGCCAGCTCACTACCGGGACAGGACTCCTTCACTGAAGCTTTCTTT.

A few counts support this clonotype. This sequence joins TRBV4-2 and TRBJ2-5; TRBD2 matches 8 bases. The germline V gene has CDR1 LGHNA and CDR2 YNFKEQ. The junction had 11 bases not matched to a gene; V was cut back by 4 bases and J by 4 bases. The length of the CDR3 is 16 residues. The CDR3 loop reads CASSPRAGAFRETQYF. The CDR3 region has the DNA TGTGCCAGCAGCCCAAGAGCGGGGGCCTTTCGAGAGACCCAGTACTTC.

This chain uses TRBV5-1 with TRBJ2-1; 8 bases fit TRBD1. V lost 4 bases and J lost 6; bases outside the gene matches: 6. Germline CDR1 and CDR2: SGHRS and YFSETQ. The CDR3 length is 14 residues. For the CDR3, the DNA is TGCGCCAGCAGCAAGGACAGGGTCAGCAATGAGCAGTTCTTC. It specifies CASSKDRVSNEQFF.

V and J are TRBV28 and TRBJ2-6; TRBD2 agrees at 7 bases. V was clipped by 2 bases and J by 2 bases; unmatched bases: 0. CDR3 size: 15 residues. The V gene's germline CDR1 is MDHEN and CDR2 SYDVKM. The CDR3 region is CASSLAGAGANVLTF. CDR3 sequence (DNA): TGTGCCAGCAGTTTAGCGGGGGCTGGGGCCAACGTCCTGACTTTC.

The CDR3 coding sequence is TGCAGCGTTGCCGGTGACAGGGAGAAGGGTTCTGGGTCCTACGAGCAGTACTTC. It yields the protein CSVAGDREKGSGSYEQYF. The chain employs TRBV29-1 and TRBJ2-7; TRBD1 aligns across 7 bases. The V segment lost 4 bases and the J segment 1 base; nucleotides outside the gene matches: 19. The CDR3 extends over 18 amino acids. Germline V lookup: CDR1 SQVTM, CDR2 ANQGSEA.

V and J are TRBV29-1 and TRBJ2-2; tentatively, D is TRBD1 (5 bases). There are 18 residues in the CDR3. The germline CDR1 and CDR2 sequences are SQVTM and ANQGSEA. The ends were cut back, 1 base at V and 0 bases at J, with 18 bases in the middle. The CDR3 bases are TGCAGCGTTGAAGGCCTTACAGGAGAAAAGACGAACACCGGGGAGCTGTTTTTT. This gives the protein CSVEGLTGEKTNTGELFF.

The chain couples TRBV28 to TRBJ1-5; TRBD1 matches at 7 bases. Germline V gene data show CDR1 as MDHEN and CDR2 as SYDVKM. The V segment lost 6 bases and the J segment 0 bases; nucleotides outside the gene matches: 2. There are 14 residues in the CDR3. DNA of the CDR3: TGTGCCAGCAGACAGGGGTATAGCAATCAGCCCCAGCATTTT. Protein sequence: CASRQGYSNQPQHF.

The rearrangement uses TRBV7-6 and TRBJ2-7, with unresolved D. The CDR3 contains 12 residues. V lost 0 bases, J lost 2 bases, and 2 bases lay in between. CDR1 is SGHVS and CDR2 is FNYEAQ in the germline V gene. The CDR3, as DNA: TGTGCCAGCAGCTTAGCTCCCTACGAGCAGTACTTC. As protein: CASSLAPYEQYF.

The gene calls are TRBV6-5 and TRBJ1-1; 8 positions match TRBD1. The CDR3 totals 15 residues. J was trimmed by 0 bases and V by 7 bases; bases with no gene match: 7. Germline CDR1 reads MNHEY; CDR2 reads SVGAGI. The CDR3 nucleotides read TGTGCCAGCATCAAAGGGACAGGCTTGAACACTGAAGCTTTCTTT. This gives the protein CASIKGTGLNTEAFF.

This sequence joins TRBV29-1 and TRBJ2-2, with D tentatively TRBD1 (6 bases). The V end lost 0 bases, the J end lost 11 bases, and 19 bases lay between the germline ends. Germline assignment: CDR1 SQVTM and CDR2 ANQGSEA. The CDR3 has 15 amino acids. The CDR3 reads CSVEDDRFLRGELFF. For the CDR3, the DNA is TGCAGCGTTGAAGATGACAGGTTCCTCCGGGGAGAGCTGTTTTTT.

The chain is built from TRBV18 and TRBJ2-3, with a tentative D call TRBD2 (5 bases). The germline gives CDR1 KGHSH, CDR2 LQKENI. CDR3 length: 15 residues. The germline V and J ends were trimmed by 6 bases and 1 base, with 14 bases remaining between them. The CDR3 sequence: CASSLRAEGTDTQYF. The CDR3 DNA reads TGTGCCAGCTCTCTTAGGGCGGAGGGCACAGATACGCAGTATTTT.

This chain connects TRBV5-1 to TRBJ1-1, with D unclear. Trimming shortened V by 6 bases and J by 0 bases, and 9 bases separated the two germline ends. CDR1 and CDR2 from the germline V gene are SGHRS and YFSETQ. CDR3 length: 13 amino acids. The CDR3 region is CASNRELNTEAFF. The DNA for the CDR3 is TGCGCCAGCAACCGGGAGTTGAACACTGAAGCTTTCTTT.

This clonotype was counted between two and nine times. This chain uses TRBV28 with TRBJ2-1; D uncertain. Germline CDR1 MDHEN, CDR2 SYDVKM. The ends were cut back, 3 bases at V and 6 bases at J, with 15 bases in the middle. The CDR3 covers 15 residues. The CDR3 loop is CASSFGRRVGNEQFF. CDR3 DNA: TGTGCCAGCAGTTTTGGGCGTCGGGTAGGCAATGAGCAGTTCTTC.

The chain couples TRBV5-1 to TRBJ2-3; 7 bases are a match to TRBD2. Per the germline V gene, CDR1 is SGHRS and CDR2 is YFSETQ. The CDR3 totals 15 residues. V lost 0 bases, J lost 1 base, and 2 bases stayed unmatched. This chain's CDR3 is CASSLAGLGTDTQYF. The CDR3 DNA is TGCGCCAGCAGCTTGGCAGGACTAGGCACAGATACGCAGTATTTT.

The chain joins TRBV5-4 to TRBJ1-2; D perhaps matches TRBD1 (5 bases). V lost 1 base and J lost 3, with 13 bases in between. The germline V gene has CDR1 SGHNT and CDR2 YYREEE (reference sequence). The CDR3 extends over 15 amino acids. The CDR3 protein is CASSLSGLGDYGYTF. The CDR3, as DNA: TGTGCCAGCAGCTTGTCGGGTTTGGGGGACTATGGCTACACCTTC.

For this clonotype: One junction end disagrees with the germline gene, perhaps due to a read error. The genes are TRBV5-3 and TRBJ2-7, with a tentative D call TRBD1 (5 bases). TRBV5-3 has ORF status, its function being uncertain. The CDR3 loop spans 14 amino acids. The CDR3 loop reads CASSLESTAAEQYF. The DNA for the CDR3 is TGTGCCAGCAGCTTGGAATCGACAGCCGCCGAGCAGTACTTC.

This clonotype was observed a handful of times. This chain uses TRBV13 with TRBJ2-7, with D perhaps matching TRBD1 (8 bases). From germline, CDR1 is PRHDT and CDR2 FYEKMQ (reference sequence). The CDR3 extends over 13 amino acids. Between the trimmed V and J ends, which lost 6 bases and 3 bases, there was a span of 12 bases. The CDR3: CASSTGGDYEQYF. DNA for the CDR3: TGTGCCAGCAGTACAGGGGGGGACTACGAGCAGTACTTC.

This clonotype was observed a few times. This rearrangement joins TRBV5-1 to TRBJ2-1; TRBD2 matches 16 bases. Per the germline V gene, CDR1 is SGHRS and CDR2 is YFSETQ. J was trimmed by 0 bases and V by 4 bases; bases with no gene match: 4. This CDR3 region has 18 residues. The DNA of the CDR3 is TGCGCCAGCAGCCTAGGGACTAGCGGGAGGGCCTCCTACAATGAGCAGTTCTTC. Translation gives CASSLGTSGRASYNEQFF.

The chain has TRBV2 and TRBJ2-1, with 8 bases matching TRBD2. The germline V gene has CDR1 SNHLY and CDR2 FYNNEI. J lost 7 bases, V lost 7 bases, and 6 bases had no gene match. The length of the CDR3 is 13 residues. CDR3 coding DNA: TGTGCCAGCAAACTTAGCGGGGCGAATGAGCAGTTCTTC. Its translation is CASKLSGANEQFF.

In DNA form, the CDR3 reads TGTGCCAGCAGCCAGGCCGAGGACAGGGTTGCCACAGATACGCAGTATTTT. Its protein is CASSQAEDRVATDTQYF. The V and J genes are TRBV27 and TRBJ2-3; 8 positions match TRBD1. CDR3 size: 17 residues. The germline gives CDR1 MNHEY, CDR2 SMNVEV (reference sequence). Trimming at V came to 6 bases and at J to 2 bases, leaving 13 bases not matched to a gene.

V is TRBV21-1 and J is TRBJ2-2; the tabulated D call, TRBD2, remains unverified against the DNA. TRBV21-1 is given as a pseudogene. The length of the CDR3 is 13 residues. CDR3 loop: CASTPLCPGELFF. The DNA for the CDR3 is TGTGCCAGCACCCCGCTCTGCCCCGGGGAGCTGTTTTTT.

CDR3 region: CATSDPGREQYF. The CDR3 DNA reads as TGTGCCACCAGTGACCCTGGGAGGGAGCAGTACTTC. This rearrangement joins TRBV24-1 to TRBJ2-7; a possible D gene is TRBD2 (6 bases). Trimming took off 4 bases at V and 7 bases at J, with 10 bases between the two ends. The CDR3 is made up of 12 amino acids. Germline CDR1 and CDR2: KGHDR and SFDVKD.